The sequence of this T cell receptor beta chain was determined in a study of graft-versus-host responses after intestinal transplantation. CDR1 and CDR2 (germline): SGDLS, YYNGEE. The CDR3 runs to 15 residues. The V end was cut by 2 bases, the J end by 2 bases, with 13 bases between. General study findings and limits: Researchers found GvH clones in recipient marrow, and some showed up first in ileum or blood.

Processing of graft tissue released intraepithelial and lamina propria lymphocytes. Generated by immunoSEQ multiplex PCR, the TCRdb table keeps only in-frame clones and is missing some. The sample lists 15,000 to 20,000 clones; 83% were seen once. Details on this clone: Its antigen is currently unknown.

This specimen consisted of ileum tissue, obtained roughly 600 days after intestinal transplantation. This clonotype was obtained from a human patient who received an intestinal transplant, so some T cells may come from the graft donor. This chain uses TRBV9 with TRBJ1-2, with D possibly TRBD1 on 5 matching bases. The CDR3 loop reads CASSVDRDGNYGYTF. For the CDR3, the DNA is TGTGCCAGCAGCGTTGACCGGGACGGAAACTATGGCTACACCTTC. The entire variable domain, with the rest obtained from reference TRBV9 and TRBJ1-2, is as follows: DSGVTQTPKHLITATGQRVTLRCSPRSGDLSVYWYQQSLDQGLQFLIQYYNGEERAKGNILERFSAQQFPDLHSELNLSSLELGDSALYFCASSVDRDGNYGYTFGSGTRLTVV.